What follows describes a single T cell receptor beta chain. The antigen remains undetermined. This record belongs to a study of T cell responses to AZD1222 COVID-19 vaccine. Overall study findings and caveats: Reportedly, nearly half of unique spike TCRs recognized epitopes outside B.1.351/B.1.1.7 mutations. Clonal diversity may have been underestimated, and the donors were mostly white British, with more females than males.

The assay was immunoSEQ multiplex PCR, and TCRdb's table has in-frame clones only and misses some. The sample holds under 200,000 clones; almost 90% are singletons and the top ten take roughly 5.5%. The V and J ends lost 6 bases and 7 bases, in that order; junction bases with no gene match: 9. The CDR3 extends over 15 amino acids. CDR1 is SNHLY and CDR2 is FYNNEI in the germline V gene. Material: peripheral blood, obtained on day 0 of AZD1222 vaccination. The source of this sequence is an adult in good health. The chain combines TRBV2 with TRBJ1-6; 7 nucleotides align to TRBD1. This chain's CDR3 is CASSFRGRENSPLHF. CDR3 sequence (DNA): TGTGCCAGCAGCTTCAGGGGGAGAGAGAATTCACCCCTCCACTTT. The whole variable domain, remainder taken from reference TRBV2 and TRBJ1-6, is EPEVTQTPSHQVTQMGQEVILRCVPISNHLYFYWYRQILGQKVEFLVSFYNNEISEKSEIFDDQFSVERPDGSNFTLKIRSTKLEDSAMYFCASSFRGRENSPLHFGNGTRLTVT.